This TCR beta chain was retrieved from a study of beta chain features in type 1 diabetes. Study-wide results and limits: Type 1 diabetes patients had moderately but significantly shorter TCRB CDR3s in all four CD4+ subsets.

The CDR3 has 15 residues. Germline V gene sequence: CDR1 MGHDK, CDR2 SYGVNS. The germline V and J ends were trimmed by 3 bases and 2 bases, with 12 bases remaining between them. Of note for this clone: Antigen: not known.

All of the sorted populations showed purity greater than 98%. TCRB transcripts that were expressed got sequenced, as all of the isolated RNA had been reverse transcribed. Clones were sequenced by immunoSEQ multiplex PCR, and TCRdb holds only the in-frame ones, with some missing. The sample lists about 710,000 clones; over 13% were seen once. The specimen sequenced was naive CD4+ T cells from blood. The TCR sequence derives from a man between 18 and 35 years old with type 1 diabetes. The chain uses TRBV25-1 and TRBJ2-3; D remains ambiguous. The chain's CDR3 is CASSDAATLTDTQYF. CDR3 nucleotide sequence: TGTGCCAGCAGTGATGCAGCAACCCTCACAGATACGCAGTATTTT.